The T cell receptor (beta chain) under discussion was sequenced for a study of blood T cells in healthy people across ages. V dropped 4 bases and J dropped 3 bases, with 14 bases sitting between them. The CDR3 runs 15 residues. From germline, CDR1 is SGHRS and CDR2 YFSETQ. A second PCR of about 6 to 11 cycles used a sample-barcoded 5' primer and a J-beta primer mix. Any given sample supplied a minimum of 3 million CDR3-containing paired-end reads. TCRdb itself ran the 5' RACE reads through MiXCR, one entry per CDR3 protein. Of roughly 1.6 million distinct CDR3 sequences listed, 30% to 40% were seen once; the top ten hold roughly 12%.

The origin of this receptor is a woman aged 30 to 39 in good health. The sample comprised blood. V and J are TRBV5-1 and TRBJ2-1; D might be TRBD2 (6 bases). Here the CDR3 reads CASSPRWEDYNEQFF. CDR3 coding DNA: TGCGCCAGCAGCCCCCGTTGGGAGGACTACAATGAGCAGTTCTTC.